This T cell receptor beta chain was recovered during a study of control samples from healthy donors and cancer patients. Germline CDR1 reads MNHEY; CDR2 reads SVGEGT. V was clipped by 0 bases and J by 8 bases, with 11 bases between them. This CDR3 has 13 residues. Using immunoSEQ multiplex PCR, the repertoire was profiled, and TCRdb retains in-frame clones only, with some absent. The sample carries more than 30,000 clones, 94% recorded once. V usage is TRBV6-2 or TRBV6-3 and J usage is TRBJ2-7, with D uncertain. The sequenced sample was blood. The sequence derives from a man in his sixties in good health. The CDR3 DNA reads TGTGCCAGCAGTTACTCCCCGGATAACAAGCAGTACTTC. It is translated as CASSYSPDNKQYF.